Here is one T cell receptor (beta chain) with its context. This clone has only a few counts. Its specific antigen is unknown. It has no much larger one-base neighbor in the sample; base qualities were not kept. All of the isolated RNA was reverse transcribed with the High Capacity cDNA Reverse Transcription Kit, so expressed TCRB transcripts were sequenced. Naive, central memory and regulatory T cell samples underwent deep immunoSEQ sequencing, averaging about 3.5 million total reads per sample. Sorted cells were lysed in RLT buffer, and RNA was extracted using DNase-treated RNeasy Micro or Mini kits according to cell number. To prevent cross-contamination, each cell subset was processed individually, whereas patient and healthy donor samples were processed jointly. The immunoSEQ multiplex PCR was used to amplify TCRB sequences from cDNA, yielding 87-bp fragments that span the CDR3 region. Amplicons were sequenced on the Illumina HiSeq platform. From the authors' description of their analysis: PCR bias was corrected computationally using synthetic template baselines, and reads within Hamming distance 2 were collapsed, with unmergeable singletons discarded. By aligning reads against IMGT, V, D and J genes, CDR3 length, and insertions or deletions at six rearrangement sites were assigned. Clonotype counts were normalized to sorted cell number within each subset before computing true diversity and Gini coefficients with the tcR R package. The overlap coefficient, calculated on TCRB nucleotide sequences, was used to measure repertoire sharing. Out-of-frame TCRB sequences from naive cells were analyzed as a proxy for the pre-selection repertoire. TCRdb provides this immuneACCESS table in a form limited to in-frame rearrangements. Some clones are lacking; in checked studies, under half of them reflect an unresolved V gene, and why the rest are absent is not known. V and J calls and clone size are copied from that table; D and trimming were computed from the DNA. This sample lists roughly 260,000 clones; about a fifth were detected once. The leading ten clones occupy 0.028% of the sample.

This sample was taken from a study of beta chain features in type 1 diabetes (dated by TCRdb to the late 2010s). General notes on the study: Mean age, gender distribution, total cell number and subset yield were not different between patients and healthy donors. A total of about 110 million sorted cells were examined across all samples, and the number of cells per subset was strongly correlated with RNA yield. The study compared TCRB repertoires of sorted circulating CD4+ T cell subsets between recently diagnosed type 1 diabetes patients and matched healthy donors. Whereas all 30 or so donors provided naive and central memory subsets, regulatory and stem cell-like memory subsets were isolated from just 8 patients and roughly 8 healthy donors.

From the cysteine through the phenylalanine, the CDR3 covers 20 amino acids. The CDR3 DNA has 60 bases and is translated from base 1. CDR1 and CDR2, per the germline V gene, are SGDLS and YYNGEE. Germline trimming: 4 bases from V, 13 bases from J; junction bases outside gene matches: 32. From each donor, a single peripheral blood sample of about 100 mL on average was drawn into heparinised tubes. Naive, central memory, regulatory and stem cell-like memory CD4+ T cells were sorted on a BD FACSAria II using a panel including CD45RO, CCR7, CD25, CD127, CD95 and CD27. A purity above 95% was achieved for all sorted populations. PBMCs were isolated immediately by Lymphoprep density gradient centrifugation and stained directly without culture. So that batch effects would be minimized, each experiment stained and sorted samples in pairs, pairing one healthy donor with one patient. Paper-wide results and their limitations: A moderate but significant shortening of TCRB CDR3 length was observed in type 1 diabetes patients in all four CD4+ subsets. Because small numbers of individuals were included in the HLA sub-analyses, any influence of HLA type on TCRB rearrangement was left unresolved. Fewer insertions and more nucleotide deletions at VDJ recombination sites were observed in patients with type 1 diabetes, implying thymic rearrangement abnormalities. Naive, central memory and regulatory TCRB repertoires appeared to be more similar among patients than among healthy donors. PCR may preferentially amplify shorter templates, but because patient and control samples were amplified and corrected together, any resulting skew would affect both groups equally. Because cDNA was sequenced instead of genomic DNA, activated cells with high expression could be over-represented, although the groups did not differ in activation or CD3 levels.

The chain uses TRBV9 and TRBJ1-2; 9 nucleotides in the junction match TRBD1. This clonotype was obtained from a woman aged 40 to 50 with type 1 diabetes. Sequenced: naive CD4+ T cells from blood. Per the publication, the cell subset or site label means: true naive CD4+ T cells. The DNA is TGTGCCAGCAGCCCTTTCCCCGGACTCCGGGACAGGGCCAAGTCCTCCTGGGGCACCTTC. It specifies CASSPFPGLRDRAKSSWGTF. This CDR3, with the reference TRBV9 and TRBJ1-2 proteins standing in past its ends, gives the full variable domain DSGVTQTPKHLITATGQRVTLRCSPRSGDLSVYWYQQSLDQGLQFLIQYYNGEERAKGNILERFSAQQFPDLHSELNLSSLELGDSALYFCASSPFPGLRDRAKSSWGTFGSGTRLTVV.